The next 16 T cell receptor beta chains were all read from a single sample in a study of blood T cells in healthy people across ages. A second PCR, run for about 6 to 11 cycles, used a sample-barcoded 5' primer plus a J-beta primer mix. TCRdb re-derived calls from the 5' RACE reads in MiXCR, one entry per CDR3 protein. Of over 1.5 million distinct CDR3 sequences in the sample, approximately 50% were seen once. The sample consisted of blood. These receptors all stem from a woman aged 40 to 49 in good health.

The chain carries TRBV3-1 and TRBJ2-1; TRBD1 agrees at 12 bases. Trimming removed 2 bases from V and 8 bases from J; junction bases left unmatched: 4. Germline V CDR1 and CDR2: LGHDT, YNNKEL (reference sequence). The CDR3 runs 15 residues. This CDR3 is CASSQRDRGRDEQFF. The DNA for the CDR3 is TGTGCCAGCAGCCAACGGGACAGGGGGCGGGATGAGCAGTTCTTC.

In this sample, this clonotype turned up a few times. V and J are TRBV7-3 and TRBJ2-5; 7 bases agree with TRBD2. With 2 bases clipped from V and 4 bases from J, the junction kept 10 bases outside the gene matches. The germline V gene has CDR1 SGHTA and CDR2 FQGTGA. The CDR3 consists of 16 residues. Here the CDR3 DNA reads TGTGCCAGCAGCTTATGGGGCGGGGGATCCCCAGAGACCCAGTACTTC. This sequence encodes CASSLWGGGSPETQYF.

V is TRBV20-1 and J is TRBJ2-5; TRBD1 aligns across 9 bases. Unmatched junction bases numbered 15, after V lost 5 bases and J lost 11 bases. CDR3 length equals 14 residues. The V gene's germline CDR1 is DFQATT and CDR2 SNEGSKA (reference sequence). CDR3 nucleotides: TGCAGTGCTCCGAACACACAGGGGGCTGAGGAGCAGTACTTC. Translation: CSAPNTQGAEEQYF.

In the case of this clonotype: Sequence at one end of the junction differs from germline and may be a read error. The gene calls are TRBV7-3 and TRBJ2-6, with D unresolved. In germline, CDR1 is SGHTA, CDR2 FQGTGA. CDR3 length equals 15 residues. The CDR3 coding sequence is TGTGCCAACAGCTTAACCCTTTCCGGGGCCAACGTCCTGACTTTC. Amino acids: CANSLTLSGANVLTF. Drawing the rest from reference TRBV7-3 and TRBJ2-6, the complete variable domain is GAGVSQTPSNKVTEKGKYVELRCDPISGHTALYWYRQSLGQGPEFLIYFQGTGAADDSGLPNDRFFAVRPEGSVSTLKIQRTERGDSAVYLCANSLTLSGANVLTFGAGSRLTVL.

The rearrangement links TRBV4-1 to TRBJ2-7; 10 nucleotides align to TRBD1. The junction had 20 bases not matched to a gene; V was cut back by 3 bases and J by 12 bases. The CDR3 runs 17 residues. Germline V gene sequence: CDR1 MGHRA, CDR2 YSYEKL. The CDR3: CASSHTPGQGSLETLYF. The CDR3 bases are TGCGCCAGCAGCCACACACCGGGACAGGGGAGTCTGGAGACCCTGTACTTC.

In DNA, the CDR3 is TGTGCCAGCAGCCTTCGTGGAGGCCGTGAAGCTTTCTTT. This gives the protein CASSLRGGREAFF. This chain uses TRBV7-2 with TRBJ1-1; D unclear. Trimming took off 5 bases at V and 7 bases at J, with 14 bases between the two ends. This CDR3 comprises 13 residues. Per the germline V gene, CDR1 is SGHTA and CDR2 is FQGNSA. Variable domain in full (rest from reference TRBV7-2 and TRBJ1-1): GAGVSQSPSNKVTEKGKDVELRCDPISGHTALYWYRQSLGQGLEFLIYFQGNSAPDKSGLPSDRFSAERTGGSVSTLTIQRTQQEDSAVYLCASSLRGGREAFFGQGTRLTVV.

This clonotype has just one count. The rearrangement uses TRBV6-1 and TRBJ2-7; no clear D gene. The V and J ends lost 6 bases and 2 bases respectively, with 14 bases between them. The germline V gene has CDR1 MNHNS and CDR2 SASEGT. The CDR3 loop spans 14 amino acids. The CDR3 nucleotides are TGTGCCAGCAGGGTCGATGGGGTCGCCTACGAGCAGTACTTC. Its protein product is CASRVDGVAYEQYF.

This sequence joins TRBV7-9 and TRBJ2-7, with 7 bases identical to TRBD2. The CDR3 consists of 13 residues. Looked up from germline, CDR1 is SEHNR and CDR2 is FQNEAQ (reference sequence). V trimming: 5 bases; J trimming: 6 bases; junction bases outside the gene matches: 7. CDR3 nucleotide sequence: TGTGCCAGCAGCCCTTCTGGGAGGGCCGAGCAGTACTTC. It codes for CASSPSGRAEQYF.

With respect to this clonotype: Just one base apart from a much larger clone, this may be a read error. The CDR3 nucleotides are TGTGCCACCAGCAGAGATTTTATCAACCCCCAGCATTTT. It encodes CATSRDFINPQHF. The chain links TRBV15 to TRBJ1-5; D not certain. Germline V gene sequence: CDR1 LNHNV, CDR2 YYDKDF (reference sequence). Trimming left V 0 bases short and J 10 bases short, with 10 bases between. This CDR3 spans 13 amino acids.

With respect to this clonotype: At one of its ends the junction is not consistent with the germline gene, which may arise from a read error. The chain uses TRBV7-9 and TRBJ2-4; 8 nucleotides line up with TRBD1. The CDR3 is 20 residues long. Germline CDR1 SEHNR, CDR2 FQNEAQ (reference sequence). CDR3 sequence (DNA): TGTGCCAGCAGCCTTCCCGCCGGACAGGGAGCCGCTCTAGCCAAAAACACTCAGTACTTC. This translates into CASSLPAGQGAALAKNTQYF. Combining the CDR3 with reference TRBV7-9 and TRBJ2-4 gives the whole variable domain DTGVSQNPRHKITKRGQNVTFRCDPISEHNRLYWYRQTLGQGPEFLTYFQNEAQLEKSRLLSDRFSAERPKGSFSTLEIQRTEQGDSAMYLCASSLPAGQGAALAKNTQYFGAGTRLSVL.

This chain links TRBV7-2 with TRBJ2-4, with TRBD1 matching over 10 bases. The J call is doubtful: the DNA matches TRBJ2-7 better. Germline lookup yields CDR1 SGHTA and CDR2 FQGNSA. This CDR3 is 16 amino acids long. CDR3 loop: CASSPRRGQGSREQYF. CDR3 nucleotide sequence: TGTGCCAGCAGCCCTCGCCGGGGACAGGGGTCACGCGAGCAGTACTTC.

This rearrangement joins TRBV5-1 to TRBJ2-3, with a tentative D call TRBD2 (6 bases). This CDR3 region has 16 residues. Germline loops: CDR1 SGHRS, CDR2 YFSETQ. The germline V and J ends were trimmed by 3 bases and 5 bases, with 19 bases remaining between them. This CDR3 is CASSWVGLEVRDTQYF. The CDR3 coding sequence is TGCGCCAGCAGCTGGGTGGGACTGGAAGTACGAGATACGCAGTATTTT.

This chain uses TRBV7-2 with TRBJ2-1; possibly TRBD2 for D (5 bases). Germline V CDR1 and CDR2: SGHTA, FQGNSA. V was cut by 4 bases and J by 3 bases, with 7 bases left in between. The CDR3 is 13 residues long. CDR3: CASSSRDYNEQFF. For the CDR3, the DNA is TGTGCCAGCAGCTCCCGGGACTACAATGAGCAGTTCTTC. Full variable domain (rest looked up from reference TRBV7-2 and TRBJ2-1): GAGVSQSPSNKVTEKGKDVELRCDPISGHTALYWYRQSLGQGLEFLIYFQGNSAPDKSGLPSDRFSAERTGGSVSTLTIQRTQQEDSAVYLCASSSRDYNEQFFGPGTRLTVL.

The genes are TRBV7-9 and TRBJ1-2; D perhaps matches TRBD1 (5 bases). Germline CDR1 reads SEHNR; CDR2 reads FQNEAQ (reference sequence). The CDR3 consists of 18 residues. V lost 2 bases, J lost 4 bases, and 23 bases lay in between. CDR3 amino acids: CASSLKGSGDGASYGYTF. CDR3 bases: TGTGCCAGCAGCTTAAAGGGGAGCGGGGACGGAGCTAGCTATGGCTACACCTTC.

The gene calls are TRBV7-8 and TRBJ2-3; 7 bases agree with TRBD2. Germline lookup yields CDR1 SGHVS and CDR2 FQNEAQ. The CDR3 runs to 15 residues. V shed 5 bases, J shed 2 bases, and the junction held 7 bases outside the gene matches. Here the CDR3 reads CASSTLGDYTDTQYF. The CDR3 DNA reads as TGTGCCAGCAGCACACTAGGGGACTACACAGATACGCAGTATTTT.

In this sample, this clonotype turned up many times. The CDR3 protein is CASSSEYEQYF. DNA for the CDR3: TGTGCCAGCAGTTCCGAGTACGAGCAGTACTTC. The chain carries TRBV28 and TRBJ2-7; D is unresolved. Trimming took 4 bases from V and 4 from J, leaving 5 bases between them. CDR1 MDHEN and CDR2 SYDVKM come from the germline V gene. This CDR3 is 11 amino acids long.